The T cell receptor (beta chain) under discussion was sequenced for a study of tumor and adjacent non-tumor tissue in lung cancer. For this clonotype: Antigen specificity is unknown.

Study observations and caveats: Tumor tissue had significantly higher TCR diversity than normal lung.

Three rounds of nested PCR, following a modified ARM-PCR protocol, produced the TCRbeta library. A single record per CDR3 protein comes from TCRdb applying MiXCR to the multiplex PCR reads. The sample includes 68,000 or so distinct CDR3 sequences, 50% to 60% of them seen just once. V shed 5 bases and J shed 0 bases, with 13 bases lying between them. The CDR3 is made up of 15 amino acids. Germline values: CDR1 SGHDN, CDR2 FVKESK. No cell sorting was done before RNA was extracted from the tissue. The genes are TRBV14 and TRBJ2-5; TRBD1 might be the D (6 bases). Sequenced sample: lung tumor tissue. This receptor was obtained from a man aged 50 or older with non-small cell lung cancer. The CDR3, as DNA: TGTGCCAGCAGCGCCCGGGACACTCACCAAGAGACCCAGTACTTC. Translation gives CASSARDTHQETQYF. Filled out from reference TRBV14 and TRBJ2-5, the complete variable domain reads EAGVTQFPSHSVIEKGQTVTLRCDPISGHDNLYWYRRVMGKEIKFLLHFVKESKQDESGMPNNRFLAERTGGTYSTLKVQPAELEDSGVYFCASSARDTHQETQYFGPGTRLLVL.